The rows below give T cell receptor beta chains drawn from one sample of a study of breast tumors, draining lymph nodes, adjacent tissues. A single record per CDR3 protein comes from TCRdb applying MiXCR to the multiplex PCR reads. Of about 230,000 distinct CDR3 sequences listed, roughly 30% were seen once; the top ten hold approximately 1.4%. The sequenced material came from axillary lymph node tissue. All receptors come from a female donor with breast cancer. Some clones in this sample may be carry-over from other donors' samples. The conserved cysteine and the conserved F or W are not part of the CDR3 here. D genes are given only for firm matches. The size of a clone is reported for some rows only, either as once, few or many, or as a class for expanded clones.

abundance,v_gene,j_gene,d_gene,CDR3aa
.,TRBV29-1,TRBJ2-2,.,SVGRGSGNTGELF
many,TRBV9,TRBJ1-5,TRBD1,ASSVGQGGQPQH
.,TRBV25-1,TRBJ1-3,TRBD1,ASSARDRMTNTIY
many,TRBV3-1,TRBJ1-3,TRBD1,ASSLGQNSGNTIY
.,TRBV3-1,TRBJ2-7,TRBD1,ASSQDLTTGGRYEQY
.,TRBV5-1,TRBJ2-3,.,ASRPFQGSDTQY
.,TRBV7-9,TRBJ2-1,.,ASSFYICSARTSGSAYNEQF
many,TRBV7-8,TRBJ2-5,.,ASSLTASQPKGETQY
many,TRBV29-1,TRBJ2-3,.,SVDSTDTQY
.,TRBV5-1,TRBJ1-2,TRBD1,ASSRRQGVNYGYT
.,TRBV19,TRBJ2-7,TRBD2,ASNGGRARYEQY